The clone carrying this TCR beta chain was observed a few times. This entry comes from a study of control samples from healthy donors and cancer patients. Germline V gives CDR1 LNHDA, CDR2 SQIVND (reference sequence). The length of the CDR3 is 17 residues. Trimming left V 7 bases short and J 6 bases short, with 25 bases between. TCRdb keeps only in-frame clones here, not all; method: immunoSEQ multiplex PCR. The table records 55,000 to 70,000 clones, 85% to 95% of them present only once. The sample comprised PBMCs. The sequence was obtained from a man younger than 45 with colorectal cancer. The chain recombines TRBV19 with TRBJ1-5; possibly TRBD1 for D (6 bases). CDR3 region: CASIYDSGAPMSQPQHF. In DNA form, the CDR3 reads TGTGCCAGTATATACGACTCGGGGGCCCCTATGAGTCAGCCCCAGCATTTT.